The T cell receptor (beta chain) described here comes from a study of T-cell memory formation after mild COVID-19. The CDR3 covers 13 residues. Germline CDR1 is MNHEY and CDR2 is SMNVEV (reference sequence). V was pared by 6 bases and J by 6 bases, with 15 bases between. Details on this clonotype: Its antigen is not known.

Study-wide results and limits: Shrinking CD4+ clones were chiefly CM and EM; CD8+ ones were chiefly EMRA.

Each CDR3 protein gets one entry after TCRdb re-called the 5' RACE reads with MiXCR. Among around 200,000 distinct CDR3 sequences listed, around 30% were seen once. V is TRBV27 and J is TRBJ2-7, with D perhaps given as TRBD1 or TRBD2 (5 bases each). This receptor was taken from an adult woman who had mild COVID-19 (a few samples of this study predate the infection). Cell type and time point are not known. The sequenced sample consisted of PBMCs or a T cell subset sorted from them (not recorded which). The CDR3 region is CASSPRGAGEQYF. CDR3 bases: TGTGCCAGCAGCCCCCGGGGCGCGGGCGAGCAGTACTTC.